This passage covers 5 T cell receptor beta chains from one sample sequenced in a study of tumor-infiltrating lymphocytes in localized non-small cell lung cancer. Data came from immunoSEQ multiplex PCR; TCRdb stores just in-frame clones and leaves some out. The profile shows around 10,000 clones, approximately 60% of them singletons. Sample: uninvolved lung tissue not adjacent to the tumor. The receptors shown here come from a human donor with non-small cell lung cancer.

This chain connects TRBV4-1 to TRBJ1-2, with a possible D match to TRBD1 (5 bases). This CDR3 is 16 amino acids long. Germline assignment: CDR1 MGHRA and CDR2 YSYEKL. The V and J ends lost 1 base and 0 bases respectively, with 12 bases between them. The CDR3 DNA follows: TGCGCCAGCAGCCAAGGACTAGGGACGGCTAACTATGGCTACACCTTC. This sequence encodes CASSQGLGTANYGYTF.

This clone was seen only a few times. This chain uses TRBV27 with TRBJ1-2; TRBD1 matches 8 bases. V dropped 0 bases and J dropped 4; count of bases not matched to a gene: 4. The CDR3 loop spans 15 amino acids. Germline values: CDR1 MNHEY, CDR2 SMNVEV (reference sequence). CDR3 coding DNA: TGTGCCAGCAGTTTATCAGGGACAGGCTCCTATGGCTACACCTTC. Encoded protein: CASSLSGTGSYGYTF.

By sample fraction, this clone is medium-sized. This rearrangement joins TRBV18 to TRBJ1-1; D might be TRBD1 (5 bases). CDR1 KGHSH and CDR2 LQKENI come from the germline V gene. Trimming removed 3 bases at V and 1 base at J, with 9 bases between. The CDR3 contains 14 residues. CDR3 nucleotide sequence: TGTGCCAGCTCACCCACGGGGCAGAACACTGAAGCTTTCTTT. It encodes CASSPTGQNTEAFF.

This clone was seen more than once but under ten times. The rearrangement joins TRBV4-2 to TRBJ2-7, with D possibly being TRBD1 (6 bases). V was shortened by 2 bases and J by 6 bases, with 17 bases between the two germline ends. The CDR3 has 15 residues. The germline V gene has CDR1 LGHNA and CDR2 YNFKEQ. The CDR3 DNA reads as TGTGCCAGCAGCCAATCCCTACAGGGTTCTACCGAGCAGTACTTC. It yields the protein CASSQSLQGSTEQYF.

This clone was detected only a few times. The chain combines TRBV9 with TRBJ1-1; TRBD1 is a possible D gene (6 bases). The germline gives CDR1 SGDLS, CDR2 YYNGEE. The ends were cut back, 0 bases at V and 5 bases at J, with 11 bases in the middle. This CDR3 contains 14 residues. The CDR3 DNA follows: TGTGCCAGCAGCGTAGGAGGGGGAGTAACTGAAGCTTTCTTT. Encoded protein: CASSVGGGVTEAFF.